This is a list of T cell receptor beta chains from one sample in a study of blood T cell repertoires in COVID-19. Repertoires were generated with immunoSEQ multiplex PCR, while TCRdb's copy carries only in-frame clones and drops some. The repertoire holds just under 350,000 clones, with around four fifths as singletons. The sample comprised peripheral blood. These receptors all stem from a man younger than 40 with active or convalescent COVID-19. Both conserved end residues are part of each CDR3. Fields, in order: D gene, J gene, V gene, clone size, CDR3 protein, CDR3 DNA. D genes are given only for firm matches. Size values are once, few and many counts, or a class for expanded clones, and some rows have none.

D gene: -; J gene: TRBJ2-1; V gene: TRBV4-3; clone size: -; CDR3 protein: CASSQIAAGNEQFF; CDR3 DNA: TGCGCCAGCAGCCAGATAGCGGCGGGTAATGAGCAGTTCTTC
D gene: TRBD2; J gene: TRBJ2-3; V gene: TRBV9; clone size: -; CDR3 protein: CASSVGVAGGPLDTQYF; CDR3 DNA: TGTGCCAGCAGCGTAGGGGTAGCGGGAGGGCCTTTAGATACGCAGTATTTT
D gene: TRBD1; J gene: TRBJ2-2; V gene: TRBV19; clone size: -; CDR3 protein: CASSGDRPNTGELFF; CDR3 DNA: TGTGCCAGTAGTGGGGACAGACCAAACACCGGGGAGCTGTTTTTT
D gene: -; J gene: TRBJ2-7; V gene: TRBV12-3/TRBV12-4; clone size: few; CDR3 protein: CASSHDSSDEQYF; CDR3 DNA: TGTGCCAGCAGCCATGACAGCTCGGACGAGCAGTACTTC
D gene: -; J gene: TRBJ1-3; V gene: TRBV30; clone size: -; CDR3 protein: CAWSVRRAGNTIYF; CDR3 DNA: TGTGCCTGGAGTGTAAGGAGGGCTGGAAACACCATATATTTT
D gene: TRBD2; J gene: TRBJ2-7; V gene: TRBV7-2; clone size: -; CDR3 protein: CASSLLRGGPYEQYF; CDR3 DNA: TGTGCCAGCAGCTTACTGCGGGGGGGCCCCTACGAGCAGTACTTC
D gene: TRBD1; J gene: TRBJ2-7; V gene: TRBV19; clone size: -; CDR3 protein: CASSISDRGDEQYF; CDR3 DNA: TGTGCCAGTAGTATCTCGGACAGGGGGGACGAGCAGTACTTC
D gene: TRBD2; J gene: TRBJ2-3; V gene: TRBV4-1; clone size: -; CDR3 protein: CASSQGFLRASGADTQYF; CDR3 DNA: TGCGCCAGCAGCCAGGGCTTCCTTCGGGCTAGCGGCGCTGATACGCAGTATTTT
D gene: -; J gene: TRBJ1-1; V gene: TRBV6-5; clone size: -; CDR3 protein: CASSYSQSGAEAFF; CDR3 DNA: TGTGCCAGCAGTTACTCGCAATCTGGGGCAGAAGCTTTCTTT
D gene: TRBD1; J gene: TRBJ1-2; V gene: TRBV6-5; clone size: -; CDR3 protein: CASRKPGQGYYGYTF; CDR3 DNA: TGTGCCAGCAGGAAACCGGGACAGGGTTACTATGGCTACACCTTC
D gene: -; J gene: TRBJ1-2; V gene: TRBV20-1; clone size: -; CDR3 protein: CSAERDTIYTF; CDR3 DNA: TGCAGTGCCGAACGGGACACCATCTACACCTTC
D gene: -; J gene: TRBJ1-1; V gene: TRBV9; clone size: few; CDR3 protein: CASSVVGGVELNTEAFF; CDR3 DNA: TGTGCCAGCAGCGTAGTAGGAGGGGTAGAGCTGAACACTGAAGCTTTCTTT
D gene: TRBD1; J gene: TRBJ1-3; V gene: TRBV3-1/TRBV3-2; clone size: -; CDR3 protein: CASSQLPTGTGNTIYF; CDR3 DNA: TGTGCCAGCAGCCAACTCCCGACAGGGACTGGAAACACCATATATTTT
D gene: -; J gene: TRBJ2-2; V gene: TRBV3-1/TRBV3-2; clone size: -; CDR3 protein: CASSQSEYTGELFF; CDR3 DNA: TGTGCCAGCAGCCAGTCCGAGTACACCGGGGAGCTGTTTTTT
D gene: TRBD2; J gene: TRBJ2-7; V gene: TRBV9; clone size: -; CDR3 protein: CASSPGGGRLHEQYF; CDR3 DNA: TGTGCCAGCAGCCCCGGGGGGGGGCGACTCCACGAGCAGTACTTC
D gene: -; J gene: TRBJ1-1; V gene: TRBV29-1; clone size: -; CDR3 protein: CSVAGSEGEAFF; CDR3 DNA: TGCAGCGTTGCGGGATCGGAGGGGGAAGCTTTCTTT
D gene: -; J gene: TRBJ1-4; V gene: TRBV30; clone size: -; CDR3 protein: CAWRRIQRGDEKLFF; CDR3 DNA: TGTGCCTGGAGGCGTATCCAACGGGGGGACGAAAAACTGTTTTTT
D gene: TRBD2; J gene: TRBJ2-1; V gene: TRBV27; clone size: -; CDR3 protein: CASSLTGRVHEQFF; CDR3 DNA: TGTGCCAGCAGTTTAACCGGGAGGGTTCATGAGCAGTTCTTC
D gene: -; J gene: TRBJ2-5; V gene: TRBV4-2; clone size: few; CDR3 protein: CASSPQTGQETQYF; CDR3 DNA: TGTGCCAGCAGCCCTCAGACAGGCCAAGAGACCCAGTACTTC
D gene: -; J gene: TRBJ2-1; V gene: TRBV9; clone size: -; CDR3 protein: CASSVDSYNEQFF; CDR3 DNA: TGTGCCAGCAGCGTAGACAGCTACAATGAGCAGTTCTTC
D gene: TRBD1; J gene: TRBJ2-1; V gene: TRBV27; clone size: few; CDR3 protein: CASSWDRESFNEQFF; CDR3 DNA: TGTGCCAGCAGTTGGGACAGGGAGAGTTTCAATGAGCAGTTCTTC
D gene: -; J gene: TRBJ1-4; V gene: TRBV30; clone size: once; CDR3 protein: CAWSVPYNEKLFF; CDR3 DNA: TGTGCCTGGAGTGTTCCCTACAATGAAAAACTGTTTTTT
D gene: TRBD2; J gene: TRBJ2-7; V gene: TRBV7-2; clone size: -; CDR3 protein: CASSPRGRAGRVYEQYF; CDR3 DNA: TGTGCCAGCAGCCCTAGAGGGAGGGCAGGGAGGGTCTACGAGCAGTACTTC
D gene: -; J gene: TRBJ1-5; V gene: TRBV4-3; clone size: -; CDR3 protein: CASSQGRGAGQPQHF; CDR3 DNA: TGCGCCAGCAGCCAAGGCCGCGGGGCAGGGCAGCCCCAGCATTTT
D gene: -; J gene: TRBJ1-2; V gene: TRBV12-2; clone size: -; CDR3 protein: CASRLPGGGSRGAGYTF; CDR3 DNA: TGTGCAAGTCGCTTACCAGGAGGGGGCAGCCGAGGGGCTGGCTACACCTTC
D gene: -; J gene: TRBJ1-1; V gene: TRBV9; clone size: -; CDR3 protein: CASSPREVYTEAFF; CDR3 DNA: TGTGCCAGCAGCCCCAGGGAGGTCTACACTGAAGCTTTCTTT
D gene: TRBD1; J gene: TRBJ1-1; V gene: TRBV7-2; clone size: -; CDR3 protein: CASSFLGQGNTEAFF; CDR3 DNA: TGTGCCAGCAGCTTCCTCGGACAGGGTAACACTGAAGCTTTCTTT
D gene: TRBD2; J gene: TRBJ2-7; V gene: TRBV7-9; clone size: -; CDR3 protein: CASSLDGGKGRYEQYF; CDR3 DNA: TGTGCCAGCAGCTTAGACGGGGGGAAGGGGAGGTACGAGCAGTACTTC
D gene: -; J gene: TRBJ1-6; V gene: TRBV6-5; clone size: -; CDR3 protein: CASSNRRNSPLHF; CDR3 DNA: TGTGCCAGCAGTAACAGGCGTAATTCACCCCTCCACTTT
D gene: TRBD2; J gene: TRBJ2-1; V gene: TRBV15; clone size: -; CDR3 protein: CATSHRLGLAGGRLGPFF; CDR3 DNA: TGTGCCACCAGTCACCGGTTAGGACTAGCGGGAGGGCGGCTCGGGCCGTTCTTC
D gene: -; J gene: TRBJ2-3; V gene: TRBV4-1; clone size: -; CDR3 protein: CASSQSYAGDTQYF; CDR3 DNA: TGCGCCAGCAGCCAATCTTATGCGGGAGATACGCAGTATTTT
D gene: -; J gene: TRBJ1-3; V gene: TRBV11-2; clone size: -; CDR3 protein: CASSPWRIGDGNTIYF; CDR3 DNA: TGTGCCAGCAGCCCATGGAGAATCGGAGATGGAAACACCATATATTTT
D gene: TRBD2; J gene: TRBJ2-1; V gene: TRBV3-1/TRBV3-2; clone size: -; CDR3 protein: CASSQGTSGNEQFF; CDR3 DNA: TGTGCCAGCAGCCAAGGGACTAGCGGGAACGAGCAGTTCTTC
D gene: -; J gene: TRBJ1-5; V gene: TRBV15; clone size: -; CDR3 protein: CATSLGGSSNQPQHF; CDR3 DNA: TGTGCCACCAGCTTGGGGGGGAGTAGCAATCAGCCCCAGCATTTT
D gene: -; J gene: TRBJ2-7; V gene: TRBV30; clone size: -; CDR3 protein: CAWSQGEASAYEQYF; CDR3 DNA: TGTGCCTGGAGTCAAGGTGAGGCTAGCGCCTACGAGCAGTACTTC
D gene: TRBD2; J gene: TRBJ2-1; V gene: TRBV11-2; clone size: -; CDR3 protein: CASSLGYRGGSNEQFF; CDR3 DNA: TGTGCCAGCAGCTTAGGGTACCGCGGGGGGTCCAATGAGCAGTTCTTC
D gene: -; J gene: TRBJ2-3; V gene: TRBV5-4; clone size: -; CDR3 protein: CASSLGGRTQYF; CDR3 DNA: TGTGCCAGCAGCTTGGGCGGCCGGACGCAGTATTTT
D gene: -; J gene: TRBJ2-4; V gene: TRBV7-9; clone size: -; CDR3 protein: CASSLITNRNIQYF; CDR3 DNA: TGTGCCAGCAGCTTAATTACTAACCGAAACATTCAGTACTTC